The table lists the clone carrying this TCR beta chain with a few counts. CDR3 length: 13 amino acids. Germline CDR1 WNHNN, CDR2 SYGVQD (reference sequence). Trimming pared 6 bases from V and 3 bases from J, leaving 10 bases between. A sample-barcoded 5' primer and a J-beta primer mix were used in a second PCR of about 7 to 12 cycles. Each CDR3 protein gets one entry after TCRdb re-called the 5' RACE reads with MiXCR. The sample lists some 560,000 distinct CDR3 sequences, about 25% seen once, with about 3.3% in the top ten. This specimen belongs to a study of blood T cells in healthy people across ages. Separately, the same data were catalogued under a study of T cells of mothers and their children.

Sample: blood. V is TRBV10-1 and J is TRBJ2-3; D assignment may be TRBD1 or TRBD2 (5 bases each). The sequence came from a boy under 10 years old in good health. The CDR3 spells CASSGAVTDTQYF. The CDR3 DNA reads TGCGCCAGCAGCGGGGCGGTTACAGATACGCAGTATTTT.